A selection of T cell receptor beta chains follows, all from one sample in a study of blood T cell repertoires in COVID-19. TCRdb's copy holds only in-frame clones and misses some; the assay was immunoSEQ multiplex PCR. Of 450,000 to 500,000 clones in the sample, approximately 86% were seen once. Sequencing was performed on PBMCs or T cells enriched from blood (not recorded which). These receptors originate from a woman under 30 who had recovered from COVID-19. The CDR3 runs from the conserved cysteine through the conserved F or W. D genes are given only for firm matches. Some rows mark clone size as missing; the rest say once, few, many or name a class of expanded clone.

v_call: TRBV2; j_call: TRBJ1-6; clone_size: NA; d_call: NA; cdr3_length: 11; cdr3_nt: TGTGCCAGCAGTGTGAGCTCACCCCTCCACTTT; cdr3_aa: CASSVSSPLHF
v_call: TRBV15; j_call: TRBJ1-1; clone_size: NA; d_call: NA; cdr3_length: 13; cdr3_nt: TGTGCCACCAGCCGGGACAAGACGGTTGAAGCTTTCTTT; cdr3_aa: CATSRDKTVEAFF
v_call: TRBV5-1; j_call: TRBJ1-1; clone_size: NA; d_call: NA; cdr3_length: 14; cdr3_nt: TGCGCCAGCAGCATCTCCGGGGCGGGAACTGAAGCTTTCTTT; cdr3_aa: CASSISGAGTEAFF
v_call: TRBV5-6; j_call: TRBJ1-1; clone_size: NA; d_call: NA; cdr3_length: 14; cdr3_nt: TGTGCCAGCAGCTTGCGCGATGGAGTGACTGAAGCTTTCTTT; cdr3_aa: CASSLRDGVTEAFF
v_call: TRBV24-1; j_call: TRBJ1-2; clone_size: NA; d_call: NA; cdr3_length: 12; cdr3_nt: TGTGCCACCAGTGCCCGGAACTATGGCTACACCTTC; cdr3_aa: CATSARNYGYTF
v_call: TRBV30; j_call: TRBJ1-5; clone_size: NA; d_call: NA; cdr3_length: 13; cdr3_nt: TGTGCCTGGGGCCCGGGGTTGTCTCAGCCCCAGCATTTT; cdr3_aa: CAWGPGLSQPQHF
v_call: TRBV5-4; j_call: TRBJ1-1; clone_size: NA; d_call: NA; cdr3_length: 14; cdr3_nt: TGTGCCAGCAGCCCTCGGGGGGCGAACACTGAAGCTTTCTTT; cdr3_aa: CASSPRGANTEAFF
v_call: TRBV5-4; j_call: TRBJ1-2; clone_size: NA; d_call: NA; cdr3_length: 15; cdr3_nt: TGTGCCAGCAGTCCGGAGGGCGGTTATTATAATGGCTACACCTTC; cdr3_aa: CASSPEGGYYNGYTF
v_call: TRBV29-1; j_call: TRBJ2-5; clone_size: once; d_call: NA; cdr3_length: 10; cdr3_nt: TGCAGCGTTGAATCAGGGCCCCAGTACTTC; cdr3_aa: CSVESGPQYF
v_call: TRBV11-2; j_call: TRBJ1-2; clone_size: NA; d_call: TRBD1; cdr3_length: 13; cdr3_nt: TGTGCCAGCAGTCCGGACAGGTCTGACGGCTACACCTTC; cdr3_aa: CASSPDRSDGYTF